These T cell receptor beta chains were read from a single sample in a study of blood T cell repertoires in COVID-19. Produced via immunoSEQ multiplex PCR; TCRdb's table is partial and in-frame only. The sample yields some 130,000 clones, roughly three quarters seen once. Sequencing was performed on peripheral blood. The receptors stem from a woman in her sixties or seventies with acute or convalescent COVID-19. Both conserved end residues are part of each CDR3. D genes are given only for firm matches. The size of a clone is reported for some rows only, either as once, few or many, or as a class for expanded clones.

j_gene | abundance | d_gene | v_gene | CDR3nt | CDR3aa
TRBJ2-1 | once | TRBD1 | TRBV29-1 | TGCAGCGTTGAATTTCAGGGGGCCACCTACAATGAGCAGTTCTTC | CSVEFQGATYNEQFF
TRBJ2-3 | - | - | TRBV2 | TGTGCCAGCAGTGCGCGGAATCTACCCACAGATACGCAGTATTTT | CASSARNLPTDTQYF
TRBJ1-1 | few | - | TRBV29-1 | TGCAGCGTTTGGGACCGGGACTCCGCTGAAGCTTTCTTT | CSVWDRDSAEAFF
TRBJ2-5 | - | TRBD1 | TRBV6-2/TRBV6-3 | TGTGCCAGCAGTCCCGCCGGACAGGGGGTTCGACGGACCCAGTACTTC | CASSPAGQGVRRTQYF
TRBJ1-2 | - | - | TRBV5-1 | TGCGCCAGCAGCACCACCTTCGAGACAGGCCCTAACTATGGCTACACCTTC | CASSTTFETGPNYGYTF
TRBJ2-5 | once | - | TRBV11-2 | TGTGCCAGCAGCTCCGGCCCTGGGAGTCAAGAGACCCAGTACTTC | CASSSGPGSQETQYF
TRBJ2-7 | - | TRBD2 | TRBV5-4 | TGTGCCAGCAGCTTTATGGGGGGGGACTACGAGCAGTACTTC | CASSFMGGDYEQYF
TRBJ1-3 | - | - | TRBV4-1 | TGCGCCAGCAGCCAAGATGGAGGGCATTCCCCTGGAAACACCATATATTTT | CASSQDGGHSPGNTIYF
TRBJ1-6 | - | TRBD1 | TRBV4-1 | TGCGCCAGCAGCCAGCAGGGGGCCCTGCTCTTCGGGTCACCCCTCCACTTT | CASSQQGALLFGSPLHF
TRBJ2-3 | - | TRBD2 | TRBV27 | TGTGCCAGCAGCGGACTAGCGGTCACAGATACGCAGTATTTT | CASSGLAVTDTQYF
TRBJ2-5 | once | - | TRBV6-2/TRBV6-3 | TGTGCCAGCAGTCTTGGCATCAAAGAGACCCAGTACTTC | CASSLGIKETQYF
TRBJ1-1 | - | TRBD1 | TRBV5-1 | TGCGCCAGCAGCTCGGACAGGGAGAACACTGAAGCTTTCTTT | CASSSDRENTEAFF
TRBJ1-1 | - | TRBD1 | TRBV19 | TGTGCCAGTACATACTCCACAGGGGGCCGAAGGGGGACTGAAGCTTTCTTT | CASTYSTGGRRGTEAFF
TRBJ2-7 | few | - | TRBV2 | TGTGCCAGCACCGGCGGGGGCCACTACGAGCAGTACTTC | CASTGGGHYEQYF
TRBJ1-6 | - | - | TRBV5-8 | TGTGCCACCCAGGGCACCTATAATTCACCCCTCCACTTT | CATQGTYNSPLHF
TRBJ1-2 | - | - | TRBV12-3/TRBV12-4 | TGTGCCAGCAGGCAACGGGACACCTATGGCTACACCTTC | CASRQRDTYGYTF
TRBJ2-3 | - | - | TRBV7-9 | TGTGCCAGCAGGATAGGGAGTTCAGATACGCAGTATTTT | CASRIGSSDTQYF
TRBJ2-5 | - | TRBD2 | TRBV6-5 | TGTGCCAGCATCACTAGCGGGGGCCTACAAGGGCCCCAGTACTTC | CASITSGGLQGPQYF
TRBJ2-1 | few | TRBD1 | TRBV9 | TGTGCCAGCAGCCCCGGGTGGGGGACAGGGATGGCTTACAATGAGCAGTTCTTC | CASSPGWGTGMAYNEQFF
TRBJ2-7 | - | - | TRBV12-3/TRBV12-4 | TGTGCCAGCAGTTTTTCCGGGGACGAGCAGTACTTC | CASSFSGDEQYF
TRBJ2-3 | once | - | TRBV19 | TGTGCCAGCACGAACAGGGGCACAGATACGCAGTATTTT | CASTNRGTDTQYF
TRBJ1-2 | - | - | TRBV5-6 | TGTGCCAGCAGCAGCAGGTACAGGGACCCTAACTATGGCTACACCTTC | CASSSRYRDPNYGYTF
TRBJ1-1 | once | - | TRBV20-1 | TGCAGTGCTAGTGGGCAGGGCGAGGAAGCTTTCTTT | CSASGQGEEAFF
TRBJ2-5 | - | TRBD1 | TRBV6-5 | TGTGCCAGCAGTTACGGAACAGGGGGCGCCCACGAGACCCAGTACTTC | CASSYGTGGAHETQYF
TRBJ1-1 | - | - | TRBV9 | TGTGCCAGCAGCGCAGCCGCAGGGGTGGGCACTGAAGCTTTCTTT | CASSAAAGVGTEAFF
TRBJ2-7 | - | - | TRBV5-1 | TGCGCCAGCAGGTCTCTGGAGTCCTACGAGCAGTACTTC | CASRSLESYEQYF
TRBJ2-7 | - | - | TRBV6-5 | TGTGCCAGCAGTCCTCAGGTGGGCCACTCCTACGAGCAGTACTTC | CASSPQVGHSYEQYF
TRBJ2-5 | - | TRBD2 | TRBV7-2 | TGTGCCAGCAGTCGTAGCGGGGGTAGTGGGGAGACCCAGTACTTC | CASSRSGGSGETQYF
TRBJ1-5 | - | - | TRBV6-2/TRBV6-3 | TGTGCCAGCAGTTCACCACAGGGAAGCAATCAGCCCCAGCATTTT | CASSSPQGSNQPQHF
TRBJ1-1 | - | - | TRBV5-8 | TGTGCCAGCAGAAATTTCGGGACTAACACTGAAGCTTTCTTT | CASRNFGTNTEAFF
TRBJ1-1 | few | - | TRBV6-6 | TGTGCCAGCAGTTACAATACAGCCTTTAACACTGAAGCTTTCTTT | CASSYNTAFNTEAFF
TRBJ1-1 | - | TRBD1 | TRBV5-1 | TGCGCCAGCAGCTTAAGACAGGGGCAAGGAGCTTTCTTT | CASSLRQGQGAFF
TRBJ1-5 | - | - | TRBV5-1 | TGCGCCAGCAGCTTGACAGGGATGTCCAATCAGCCCCAGCATTTT | CASSLTGMSNQPQHF
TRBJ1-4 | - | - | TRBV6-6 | TGTGCCAGCAACGACGGCGGCCGCGGAGAAAAACTGTTTTTT | CASNDGGRGEKLFF
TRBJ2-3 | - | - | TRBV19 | TGTGCCAGTAGTATAGATGGGTCCAGGGGAGATACGCAGTATTTT | CASSIDGSRGDTQYF
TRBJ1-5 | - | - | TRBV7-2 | TGTGCCAGCAGCTTATCACAGGCATATAGCAATCAGCCCCAGCATTTT | CASSLSQAYSNQPQHF
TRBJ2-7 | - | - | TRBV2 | TGTGCCAGCAAGCACAGGGATTACGAGCAGTACTTC | CASKHRDYEQYF
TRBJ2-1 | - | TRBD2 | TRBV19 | TGTGCCAGTAGTATAGGGGCTAGCGGGGGGATCTATGAGCAGTTCTTC | CASSIGASGGIYEQFF
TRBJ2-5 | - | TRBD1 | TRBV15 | TGTGCCACCTCGGAACAGGGGCCGCAAGAGACCCAGTACTTC | CATSEQGPQETQYF
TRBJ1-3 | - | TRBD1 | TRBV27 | TGTGCCAGCAGTCCCCGGACAGGGAAGGATGGAAACACCATATATTTT | CASSPRTGKDGNTIYF
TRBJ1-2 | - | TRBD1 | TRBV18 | TGTGCCAGCTCACCTTACGCAGGGGGCATGAACTATGGCTACACCTTC | CASSPYAGGMNYGYTF